The 27 T cell receptor beta chains in this list originate from one sample, sequenced in a study of Ad26.COV2.S vaccination and SARS-CoV-2 variants. Generated by immunoSEQ multiplex PCR, the TCRdb table keeps only in-frame clones and is missing some. The table includes a few hundred thousand clones, around 89% detected once. The treatment here: some 19 received Ad26.COV2.S at low or high dose, single or two shots; about five received placebo; per-sample allocation not given. Samples analyzed were those drawn on day 63 after the first vaccine or placebo injection. Sequences were derived from peripheral blood, sampled in a trial of Ad26.COV2.S vaccine versus placebo. These receptor sequences come from a person aged 18 to 65 who received the Ad26.COV2.S COVID-19 vaccine or a placebo.

V usage is TRBV6-2 or TRBV6-3 and J usage is TRBJ2-3, with a weak D call TRBD2 (5 bases). Trimming shortened V by 3 bases and J by 1 base, and 8 bases separated the two germline ends. Germline V CDR1 and CDR2: MNHEY, SVGEGT. The CDR3 runs 14 residues. The CDR3: CASSYYGGTDTQYF. The CDR3 DNA is TGTGCCAGCAGTTATTACGGGGGCACAGATACGCAGTATTTT.

The count of this clone is one. CDR3 coding DNA: TGTGCCAGCAGCTTAGATCAGTTGGCAGGGGCCTCCTACAATGAGCAGTTCTTC. Translating gives CASSLDQLAGASYNEQFF. The V call is TRBV11-3, the J call TRBJ2-1, with D perhaps matching TRBD1 (6 bases). This CDR3 region has 18 residues. Germline CDR1 reads SGHNT; CDR2 reads YENEEA. V was shortened by 0 bases and J by 0 bases, with 15 bases between the two germline ends.

A word on this clone: The sample contains more than one DNA sequence encoding this CDR3. The chain links TRBV18 to TRBJ2-3, with 8 nucleotides matching TRBD1. The CDR3 loop spans 15 amino acids. The V and J ends lost 2 bases and 1 base, in that order; junction bases with no gene match: 2. CDR1 and CDR2 (germline): KGHSH, LQKENI. As DNA, the CDR3 is TGTGCCAGCTCACCAGGGACAGGAGGCACAGATACGCAGTATTTT. Translated: CASSPGTGGTDTQYF.

The rearrangement joins TRBV5-1 to TRBJ2-1; D is perhaps TRBD1 (6 bases). The CDR3 is made up of 15 amino acids. Germline CDR1 is SGHRS and CDR2 is YFSETQ. The V gene lost 2 bases and the J gene lost 5 bases, with 14 bases spanning the gap. This CDR3 reads CASSLQGHPDNEQFF. The CDR3 nucleotides are TGCGCCAGCAGCTTACAGGGACACCCAGACAATGAGCAGTTCTTC.

This chain connects TRBV5-8 to TRBJ2-2; no reliable D call. In germline, CDR1 is SGHTS, CDR2 YDEGEE. The CDR3 is made up of 17 amino acids. Between the trimmed V and J ends, which lost 4 bases and 1 base, there was a span of 17 bases. The CDR3 here is CASSPGPVAVNTGELFF. The CDR3 bases are TGTGCCAGCAGCCCTGGCCCTGTAGCCGTGAACACCGGGGAGCTGTTTTTT.

The J gene is TRBJ2-7, the V gene TRBV12-3 or TRBV12-4; D not resolved. CDR3 length: 12 amino acids. With 6 bases removed from V and 4 bases from J, the gap between germline ends came to 10 bases. The CDR3 spells CASSLRPYEQYF. The CDR3 coding sequence is TGTGCCAGCAGCCTAAGACCTTACGAGCAGTACTTC.

CDR3 in amino acids: CASSHLDTNLRTEQYF. The CDR3 region has the DNA TGTGCCAGCAGCCATCTCGACACGAACCTTCGCACGGAGCAGTACTTC. This chain joins TRBV3-1 (or the pseudogene TRBV3-2) and TRBJ2-7; unclear D gene. Germline V lookup: CDR1 LGHDT, CDR2 YNNKEL (reference sequence). The CDR3 runs to 16 residues. Trimming stripped 3 bases from V and 7 bases from J, with 22 bases between.

The genes are TRBV9 and TRBJ2-5; D ambiguous. The germline V gene has CDR1 SGDLS and CDR2 YYNGEE. V was pared by 0 bases and J by 0 bases, with 6 bases between. The CDR3 extends over 14 amino acids. This CDR3 is CASSVGTDQETQYF. In DNA form, the CDR3 reads TGTGCCAGCAGCGTAGGAACGGACCAAGAGACCCAGTACTTC. Drawing the rest from reference TRBV9 and TRBJ2-5, the complete variable domain is DSGVTQTPKHLITATGQRVTLRCSPRSGDLSVYWYQQSLDQGLQFLIQYYNGEERAKGNILERFSAQQFPDLHSELNLSSLELGDSALYFCASSVGTDQETQYFGPGTRLLVL.

The chain carries TRBV18 and TRBJ1-2, with D possibly being TRBD1 (5 bases). Germline CDR1 reads KGHSH; CDR2 reads LQKENI. V lost 0 bases, J lost 4 bases, and 9 bases lay in between. CDR3 length: 14 residues. The CDR3 protein is CASSPPGLIYGYTF. CDR3 coding DNA: TGTGCCAGCTCACCACCGGGGCTGATCTATGGCTACACCTTC.

V is TRBV10-3 and J is TRBJ2-7; 9 bases are shared with TRBD2. This CDR3 has 13 residues. After removal of 7 bases from V and 6 bases from J, the junction contained 7 bases not matched to a gene. The germline V gene has CDR1 ENHRY and CDR2 SYGVKD. CDR3 protein: CAINGLAQGEQYF. CDR3 in DNA: TGTGCCATCAATGGACTAGCGCAAGGCGAGCAGTACTTC.

V is TRBV6-4 and J is TRBJ1-1, with D perhaps matching TRBD1 (5 bases). This CDR3 has 13 residues. Trimming removed 6 bases from V and 4 bases from J, with 12 bases in between. Germline assignment: CDR1 MRHNA and CDR2 SNTAGT. CDR3: CASRGGRGTEAFF. Written as DNA, the CDR3 is TGTGCCAGCAGGGGGGGTCGAGGCACTGAAGCTTTCTTT.

This clone was counted once. This chain joins TRBV10-2 and TRBJ2-6; D is unclear. Germline V gene data show CDR1 as WSHSY and CDR2 as SAAADI. This CDR3 spans 16 amino acids. Trimming cost V 2 bases and J 0 bases, with 8 bases left between them. CDR3: CASSEGSISGANVLTF. DNA for the CDR3: TGCGCCAGCAGTGAGGGCAGTATCTCTGGGGCCAACGTCCTGACTTTC.

This clone was seen only once. The chain couples TRBV6-6 to TRBJ2-7; 9 nucleotides align to TRBD1. CDR3 length: 16 amino acids. V lost 5 bases and J lost 0; bases outside the gene matches: 8. Germline values: CDR1 MNHNY, CDR2 SVGAGI (reference sequence). CDR3 coding DNA: TGTGCCAGCAGTCCCCAGGGGGGACAGGGCTCCTACGAGCAGTACTTC. Its protein product is CASSPQGGQGSYEQYF.

V usage is TRBV19 and J usage is TRBJ1-2, with TRBD1 identical over 7 bases. V lost 6 bases to trimming and J lost 8 bases; unmatched junction nucleotides: 12. Germline V gene data show CDR1 as LNHDA and CDR2 as SQIVND (reference sequence). The CDR3 runs 14 residues. The DNA for the CDR3 is TGTGCCAGTAGGCCCTCCCCCGGGACAGAAGGCTACACCTTC. Amino acids: CASRPSPGTEGYTF. The full variable domain, rest sourced from reference TRBV19 and TRBJ1-2, is DGGITQSPKYLFRKEGQNVTLSCEQNLNHDAMYWYRQDPGQGLRLIYYSQIVNDFQKGDIAEGYSVSREKKESFPLTVTSAQKNPTAFYLCASRPSPGTEGYTFGSGTRLTVV.

This chain uses TRBV2 with TRBJ2-5; D is possibly TRBD1 (5 bases). Germline lookup yields CDR1 SNHLY and CDR2 FYNNEI. CDR3 length: 12 amino acids. Trimming left V 7 bases short and J 4 bases short, with 10 bases between. The chain's CDR3 is CASTAGRETQYF. In DNA, the CDR3 is TGTGCCAGCACTGCAGGGCGAGAGACCCAGTACTTC.

The rearrangement links TRBV18 to TRBJ2-7; 10 bases map to TRBD1. Per germline, CDR1 KGHSH and CDR2 LQKENI. Trimming removed 2 bases from V and 2 bases from J; junction bases left unmatched: 6. This CDR3 spans 16 amino acids. In DNA form, the CDR3 reads TGTGCCAGCTCACCAAGGGTAGGGACAGGGGCCTACGAGCAGTACTTC. Protein product: CASSPRVGTGAYEQYF.

The V call is TRBV11-1, the J call TRBJ2-2; TRBD2 agrees at 14 bases. The V and J ends lost 0 bases and 6 bases, in that order; junction bases with no gene match: 6. The CDR3 extends over 18 amino acids. CDR1 and CDR2 (germline): SGHAT, FQDESV (reference sequence). The CDR3 reads CASSLASGLAGVSGELFF. The DNA of the CDR3 is TGTGCCAGCAGCTTAGCTTCGGGACTAGCGGGAGTCTCCGGGGAGCTGTTTTTT.

The chain couples TRBV5-4 to TRBJ2-7; 7 nucleotides agree with TRBD1. CDR1 is SGHNT and CDR2 is YYREEE in the germline V gene (reference sequence). V trimming: 6 bases; J trimming: 3 bases; junction bases outside the gene matches: 6. The CDR3 has 13 residues. The CDR3 spells CASNPRDSYEQYF. The DNA for the CDR3 is TGTGCCAGCAACCCTCGGGACAGCTACGAGCAGTACTTC.

V is TRBV6-5 and J is TRBJ1-1; perhaps TRBD1 as D (5 bases). The V gene's germline CDR1 is MNHEY and CDR2 SVGAGI. The CDR3 sequence is 14 residues long. V was pared by 6 bases and J by 0 bases, with 11 bases between. The CDR3 bases are TGTGCCAGCAGCTTGACAGTCTTGAACACTGAAGCTTTCTTT. This gives the protein CASSLTVLNTEAFF.

The CDR3 coding sequence is TGCGCCAGCAGCTTGGTAGACAGGGACCACGAGCAGTACTTC. This gives the protein CASSLVDRDHEQYF. The chain joins TRBV5-1 to TRBJ2-7, with 7 nucleotides matching TRBD1. Looked up from germline, CDR1 is SGHRS and CDR2 is YFSETQ. The CDR3 sequence is 14 residues long. V lost 0 bases and J lost 5; bases outside the gene matches: 5. The full variable domain, with the rest looked up from reference TRBV5-1 and TRBJ2-7, is KAGVTQTPRYLIKTRGQQVTLSCSPISGHRSVSWYQQTPGQGLQFLFEYFSETQRNKGNFPGRFSGRQFSNSRSEMNVSTLELGDSALYLCASSLVDRDHEQYFGPGTRLTVT.

The chain joins TRBV19 to TRBJ1-5, with 8 bases lining up with TRBD1. The trim removed 5 bases at V and 6 bases at J, leaving 9 bases unmatched. The CDR3 is made up of 15 amino acids. Germline V gives CDR1 LNHDA, CDR2 SQIVND (reference sequence). This chain's CDR3 is CASSGGTGQVQPQHF. The DNA of the CDR3 is TGTGCCAGTAGTGGCGGGACAGGTCAGGTTCAGCCCCAGCATTTT.

The rearrangement joins TRBV19 to TRBJ1-2, with a tentative D call TRBD1 (5 bases). CDR1 is LNHDA and CDR2 is SQIVND in the germline V gene (reference sequence). This CDR3 has 15 residues. V lost 3 bases, J lost 2 bases, and 13 bases lay in between. This chain's CDR3 is CASSITGRLNYGYTF. As DNA, the CDR3 is TGTGCCAGTAGTATCACGGGACGACTCAACTATGGCTACACCTTC.

V usage is TRBV19 and J usage is TRBJ2-1; no definite D call. From germline, CDR1 is LNHDA and CDR2 SQIVND (reference sequence). The CDR3 extends over 11 amino acids. Trimming took 5 bases from V and 9 from J, leaving 8 bases between them. The CDR3 DNA is TGTGCCAGTAGTTATGGAAGTGAGCAGTTCTTC. Translation: CASSYGSEQFF. Drawing the rest from reference TRBV19 and TRBJ2-1, the complete variable domain is DGGITQSPKYLFRKEGQNVTLSCEQNLNHDAMYWYRQDPGQGLRLIYYSQIVNDFQKGDIAEGYSVSREKKESFPLTVTSAQKNPTAFYLCASSYGSEQFFGPGTRLTVL.

The CDR3, as DNA: TGCGCCAGCAGGATAGGGGGCACTGAAGCTTTCTTT. Protein sequence: CASRIGGTEAFF. The chain links TRBV5-1 to TRBJ1-1; weak D call: TRBD1 (6 bases). Per germline, CDR1 SGHRS and CDR2 YFSETQ. Deletions cut 5 bases from V and 4 bases from J, with 9 bases between. The CDR3 length is 12 residues.

The chain uses TRBV2 and TRBJ2-2, with D perhaps being TRBD1 or TRBD2 (5 bases each). The CDR3 sequence is 12 residues long. V lost 6 bases and J 7 bases, leaving 9 bases between the germline ends. Germline V gene lookup returns CDR1 SNHLY and CDR2 FYNNEI. In DNA form, the CDR3 reads TGTGCCAGCAGGGGGGACGGCGGGGAGCTGTTTTTT. Its protein is CASRGDGGELFF.

CDR3 bases: TGTGCCAGCCCCCCTTTAGCGGGACTGGGGGCCTACGAGCAGTACTTC. As protein: CASPPLAGLGAYEQYF. The chain couples TRBV28 to TRBJ2-7; 8 bases are shared with TRBD2. V trimming: 8 bases; J trimming: 2 bases; junction bases outside the gene matches: 14. The CDR3 is 16 residues long. CDR1 is MDHEN and CDR2 is SYDVKM in the germline V gene.

The rearrangement uses TRBV3-1 (or the pseudogene TRBV3-2) and TRBJ1-2; the D is unclear. Trimming shortened V by 0 bases and J by 1 base, and 9 bases separated the two germline ends. Germline CDR1 LGHDT, CDR2 YNNKEL (reference sequence). This CDR3 is 15 amino acids long. CDR3 sequence: CASSQDLSGNYGYTF. In DNA form, the CDR3 reads TGTGCCAGCAGCCAAGATCTTAGCGGTAACTATGGCTACACCTTC.